These 18 T cell receptor beta chains share one sample of origin, sequenced in a study of blood T cells in healthy people across ages. Alongside a J-beta primer mix, a sample-barcoded 5' primer served in a second PCR lasting about 7 to 12 cycles. One entry per CDR3 protein results from TCRdb running MiXCR on the 5' RACE reads. The sample shows 650,000 to 800,000 distinct CDR3 sequences, 40% to 65% of them seen only once. Material: blood. The source of these receptors is a woman of 80 years or more in good health.

The chain combines TRBV7-8 with TRBJ2-7; D remains unclear. With 1 base removed from V and 4 bases from J, the gap between germline ends came to 11 bases. This CDR3 has 14 residues. Per germline, CDR1 SGHVS and CDR2 FQNEAQ. The CDR3 DNA follows: TGTGCCAGCAGCTTAGGCTCCAGGATTTACGAGCAGTACTTC. Protein product: CASSLGSRIYEQYF.

As to this clonotype: At one end, the junction sequence differs from germline, possibly due to a read error. This chain joins TRBV29-1 and TRBJ2-3; D possibly corresponds to TRBD2 (5 bases). Per the germline V gene, CDR1 is SQVTM and CDR2 is ANQGSEA. There are 14 residues in the CDR3. CDR3 loop: CGVPGSRLSGTQYF. The CDR3 region has the DNA TGCGGCGTCCCGGGATCCAGGCTTAGTGGTACGCAGTATTTT.

This clonotype was counted between two and nine times. This chain links TRBV12-3 or TRBV12-4 with TRBJ2-5, with D possibly TRBD2 on 6 matching bases. The end of the DNA is better explained by TRBJ2-7, so the J call may be wrong. This CDR3 comprises 13 residues. CDR3 nucleotide sequence: TGTGCCAGCAGTGTGGGGGACTTCTACGAGCAGTACTTC. It codes for CASSVGDFYEQYF.

The J gene is TRBJ1-2, the V gene TRBV29-1; 9 bases map to TRBD1. The CDR3 consists of 14 residues. V was clipped by 4 bases and J by 8 bases; unmatched bases: 11. CDR1 is SQVTM, CDR2 ANQGSEA, per germline. The CDR3, as DNA: TGCAGCGTTGGAAGAGACAGGGGGTATCGAGGCTACACCTTC. This translates into CSVGRDRGYRGYTF.

V is TRBV4-1 and J is TRBJ2-5, with D perhaps TRBD1 or TRBD2 (5 bases each). The CDR3 loop spans 15 amino acids. Trimming stripped 0 bases from V and 5 bases from J, with 13 bases between. CDR1 is MGHRA and CDR2 is YSYEKL in the germline V gene. The DNA of the CDR3 is TGCGCCAGCAGCCAAGATGGAACAGAGGGGGAGACCCAGTACTTC. Protein: CASSQDGTEGETQYF.

The chain has TRBV20-1 and TRBJ2-5, with 12 bases matching TRBD2. CDR3 length equals 16 residues. With 6 bases clipped from V and 11 bases from J, the junction kept 19 bases outside the gene matches. Germline values: CDR1 DFQATT, CDR2 SNEGSKA (reference sequence). In DNA, the CDR3 is TGCAGTGCCACTCTAGCGGGAGGGCCAACCGCGGGTGAGCAGTACTTC. Translated, it gives CSATLAGGPTAGEQYF.

This clonotype was observed at least ten times. The chain is built from TRBV7-3 and TRBJ2-3, with a tentative D call TRBD2 (6 bases). Germline V lookup: CDR1 SGHTA, CDR2 FQGTGA. CDR3 length: 16 amino acids. The V end was cut by 0 bases, the J end by 3 bases, with 13 bases between. CDR3 sequence reads: CASSLTGRLGTDTQYF. The CDR3 region has the DNA TGTGCCAGCAGCTTAACAGGGAGGCTAGGAACAGATACGCAGTATTTT. Drawing the rest from reference TRBV7-3 and TRBJ2-3, the complete variable domain is GAGVSQTPSNKVTEKGKYVELRCDPISGHTALYWYRQSLGQGPEFLIYFQGTGAADDSGLPNDRFFAVRPEGSVSTLKIQRTERGDSAVYLCASSLTGRLGTDTQYFGPGTRLTVL.

This clonotype was seen at least ten times. The CDR3 here is CASTPIGGYTDTQYF. CDR3 DNA: TGTGCCAGCACCCCCATTGGGGGCTACACAGATACGCAGTATTTT. The J gene is TRBJ2-3, the V gene TRBV6-2 or TRBV6-3; D is perhaps TRBD1 (6 bases). CDR3 length equals 15 residues. Trimming pared 7 bases from V and 2 bases from J, leaving 16 bases between. Germline CDR1 and CDR2: MNHEY and SVGEGT.

This chain connects TRBV5-1 to TRBJ1-1; weak D call: TRBD1 (5 bases). CDR1 and CDR2 from the germline V gene are SGHRS and YFSETQ. The CDR3 has 14 amino acids. Trimming removed 4 bases from V and 5 bases from J, with 15 bases in between. The CDR3 is CASSAYGGGTEAFF. Written as DNA, the CDR3 is TGCGCCAGCAGCGCGTACGGGGGAGGGACTGAAGCTTTCTTT. The full variable domain, completed using reference TRBV5-1 and TRBJ1-1, is KAGVTQTPRYLIKTRGQQVTLSCSPISGHRSVSWYQQTPGQGLQFLFEYFSETQRNKGNFPGRFSGRQFSNSRSEMNVSTLELGDSALYLCASSAYGGGTEAFFGQGTRLTVV.

The chain carries TRBV6-2 or TRBV6-3 and TRBJ2-4; D is uncertain. The DNA end is a closer match to TRBJ2-7, so the J assignment may be wrong. This CDR3 is built from 16 residues. From germline, CDR1 is MNHEY and CDR2 SVGEGT. In nucleotides, the CDR3 is TGTGCCAGCAGTTACGGGTCAAGGATGGGATCCTACGAGCAGTACTTC. It is translated as CASSYGSRMGSYEQYF.

The chain is built from TRBV7-3 and TRBJ2-7; D may be TRBD1 or TRBD2 (5 bases each). The CDR3 runs 14 residues. CDR1 and CDR2 (germline): SGHTA, FQGTGA. V gave up 4 bases and J gave up 0 bases, with 10 bases separating them. In DNA form, the CDR3 reads TGTGCCAGCAGCTGGGACGGGTACTCCTACGAGCAGTACTTC. Translating gives CASSWDGYSYEQYF. The variable domain in full, completed from reference TRBV7-3 and TRBJ2-7, reads GAGVSQTPSNKVTEKGKYVELRCDPISGHTALYWYRQSLGQGPEFLIYFQGTGAADDSGLPNDRFFAVRPEGSVSTLKIQRTERGDSAVYLCASSWDGYSYEQYFGPGTRLTVT.

To note about this clonotype: The junction does not match germline at one end; this may be a read error. V and J are TRBV24-1 and TRBJ2-5; the D gene is possibly TRBD2 (5 bases). The CDR3 runs to 12 residues. CDR1 is KGHDR and CDR2 is SFDVKD in the germline V gene. CDR3 region: CATGDYGLTQYF. Here the CDR3 DNA reads TGTGCCACCGGTGATTACGGACTGACCCAGTACTTC.

The rearrangement uses TRBV5-1 and TRBJ1-2; 8 bases map to TRBD1. The CDR3 has 15 residues. The J segment lost 7 bases and the V segment lost 1 base, leaving 9 bases of the junction unmatched. Germline loops: CDR1 SGHRS, CDR2 YFSETQ. CDR3 sequence: CASSLMDRAISGYTF. In DNA form, the CDR3 reads TGCGCCAGCAGCTTGATGGACAGGGCAATCAGTGGCTACACCTTC.

On this clonotype itself: This may stem from a read error, because a much larger clone lies one nucleotide away. The CDR3: CASNSRGGIQYF. CDR3 DNA: TGTGCCAGCAACAGCCGGGGAGGCATTCAGTACTTC. This chain links TRBV6-5 with TRBJ2-4; the D gene is possibly TRBD2 (6 bases). V was pared by 7 bases and J by 9 bases, with 13 bases between. Germline assignment: CDR1 MNHEY and CDR2 SVGAGI. The CDR3 extends over 12 amino acids.

The chain is built from TRBV28 and TRBJ2-3; D is possibly TRBD1 (6 bases). The CDR3 extends over 16 amino acids. Looked up from germline, CDR1 is MDHEN and CDR2 is SYDVKM. V shed 8 bases and J shed 2 bases, with 20 bases lying between them. The CDR3 region is CASSKVDRGVTDTQYF. In DNA form, the CDR3 reads TGTGCCAGCTCTAAAGTGGACAGAGGAGTCACAGATACGCAGTATTTT.

This clonotype occurred many times. The chain combines TRBV7-9 with TRBJ2-1; D may be TRBD1 (6 bases). The V gene's germline CDR1 is SEHNR and CDR2 FQNEAQ (reference sequence). This CDR3 contains 15 residues. The V end was cut by 1 base, the J end by 3 bases, with 10 bases between. As DNA, the CDR3 is TGTGCCAGCAGCTTAGAACAGGGAAACTACAATGAGCAGTTCTTC. Protein sequence: CASSLEQGNYNEQFF.

This clonotype came up many times. The rearrangement joins TRBV5-1 to TRBJ1-1; D call uncertain. The V end was cut by 0 bases, the J end by 2 bases, with 8 bases between. This CDR3 is 14 amino acids long. The germline V gene has CDR1 SGHRS and CDR2 YFSETQ. The CDR3 DNA reads as TGCGCCAGCAGCTTGGCCGTAGGTAACACTGAAGCTTTCTTT. Its translation is CASSLAVGNTEAFF.

A single count supports this clonotype. With a much larger clone just one base away, this may be a read error. The rearrangement uses TRBV9 and TRBJ2-5, with D maybe TRBD2 (6 bases). Trimming cost V 0 bases and J 11 bases, with 17 bases left between them. Germline-derived CDR1 and CDR2 are SGDLS and YYNGEE. The CDR3 extends over 14 amino acids. The CDR3 reads CASSVDAGSYQQYF. In DNA, the CDR3 is TGTGCCAGCAGCGTAGACGCGGGATCCTACCAGCAGTACTTC.